Listed below are T cell receptor beta chains from one sample, sequenced in a study of tumor-infiltrating lymphocytes in primary liver carcinoma. TCRdb itself ran the multiplex PCR reads through MiXCR, one entry per CDR3 protein. The table records about 78,000 distinct CDR3 sequences, 60% to 75% of them present only once. Sequencing was performed on liver tumor tissue from sampling region 4. These receptors all stem from a man aged 35 to 55 with primary liver carcinoma and hepatitis B virus infection. Both conserved end residues are part of each CDR3. A D gene is named only where the DNA matches it firmly. The size entry is marked missing in some rows and otherwise reads once, few, many or a size class.

>TRBV29-1|many|.|TRBJ2-1
TGCAGCGTTGAAGGGGTGGGACGGGCCCTCAACAATGAGCAGTTCTTC
CSVEGVGRALNNEQFF
>TRBV28|.|.|TRBJ2-3
TGTGCCAGCAGCTCCGCAGTGACTTTCGTGGGGGATACGCGGTATTTT
CASSSAVTFVGDTRYF
>TRBV11-2|.|.|TRBJ2-6
TGTGCCAGCACCCAGGGGTTGTCTGGTGTCAACCTCCTGACTTTC
CASTQGLSGVNLLTF
>TRBV29-1|.|TRBD1|TRBJ1-5
TGCAGCGTCAGGGACAGCACAGATACGCAGCATTTT
CSVRDSTDTQHF
>TRBV4-1|.|.|TRBJ2-7
TGCGCCAGCAGCCAAGAGCGGCAGGCCTACGAACAGTACTTC
CASSQERQAYEQYF
>TRBV10-3|.|.|TRBJ2-7
TGTGCCACCGGTGAGTCAAAGGGCGAGCAGTACTTC
CATGESKGEQYF
>TRBV28|once|.|TRBJ2-7
TGTGCCTGCAGTTTTGCGGGGAACTACGAGCAGTACTTC
CACSFAGNYEQYF
>TRBV5-5|.|.|TRBJ2-5
TGTGCCAGCACCACTGCTGTGTTTACAGGAGGGCAGACCCAGTATTTC
CASTTAVFTGGQTQYF
>TRBV6-1|many|TRBD1|TRBJ2-2
TGTGCCAGCAGTGAATACGGGACAGATACCGGGGAGCTGTTTTTT
CASSEYGTDTGELFF
>TRBV9|.|.|TRBJ2-2
TGTGCCAGCAGCGTAGAAGGTCTCTCCGGGGAGCTGTTTTTT
CASSVEGLSGELFF
>TRBV6-1|.|.|TRBJ2-7
TGTGCCAGCAACTACCACACATACGAGCAGTACTTC
CASNYHTYEQYF
>TRBV20-1|.|TRBD1|TRBJ2-3
TGCAGCACAGGGGTCACAGATACGCAGTATTTT
CSTGVTDTQYF
>TRBV20-1|.|.|TRBJ1-2
TGCAGTGCTAGAGATACCGAGGGGACGAGGGGCTACACCTTC
CSARDTEGTRGYTF
>TRBV10-3|.|.|TRBJ2-1
TGTGTCATCAGTAAGTCTAGGGCAGCCGATGAGCAGTTCTTC
CVISKSRAADEQFF
>TRBV5-6|many|.|TRBJ1-1
TGTGCCAGCAGCTTATACACTGAAGCTTTCTTT
CASSLYTEAFF
>TRBV6-5|once|.|TRBJ1-1
TGTGCAAGCAGGTCTGTAGAGCGCGGAACTGAAGCTTTCTTT
CASRSVERGTEAFF
>TRBV11-3|.|TRBD1|TRBJ2-5
TGTGCCACCAGCCCCAGGACAGGGAGTCAAGAGACCCAGTACTTC
CATSPRTGSQETQYF
>TRBV4-1|.|TRBD1|TRBJ1-5
TGCGCCAGCAGCCGACAAGGAACAGGGGTCGATGGCAATCAGTCCCAGCATTTT
CASSRQGTGVDGNQSQHF
>TRBV12-3/TRBV12-4|once|TRBD2|TRBJ2-2
TGTGCCAGCACCCCCGGCGGGGTGAACAGCGGGGAGTTGTTTTTT
CASTPGGVNSGELFF
>TRBV6-5|.|TRBD2|TRBJ2-7
TGCGCCAGCAGTCACGCGGAGACAGCGGGAAGTGGGTACGAGCAGTACTTC
CASSHAETAGSGYEQYF
>TRBV6-6|.|.|TRBJ1-5
TGTGTCAACACCAATCGGGAATTAAGATCGCAGCCCCAGCATTTC
CVNTNRELRSQPQHF
>TRBV13|once|.|TRBJ1-1
.
CVSSFGQGAFF
>TRBV28|few|TRBD2|TRBJ2-1
TGTGCCAGCAGTTTATTGGGGACTAGGTCCGAACAGTTCTTC
CASSLLGTRSEQFF
>TRBV11-2|.|.|TRBJ2-2
TGTGCCAGCAGCCCAAGTTGGAGGGGCACCGGGGAGCTGTTTTTT
CASSPSWRGTGELFF
>TRBV2|once|TRBD1|TRBJ2-7
TGTGCCAGCAGTAGGACAGGGAACTCCTACGAGCAGTGCTTC
CASSRTGNSYEQCF
>TRBV4-1|once|.|TRBJ2-5
TGCGCCACCAGCCAGGAGGAGTTGGGGGAGACCCAGTACTTC
CATSQEELGETQYF
>TRBV19|many|.|TRBJ2-6
TGTGCCAGTAGGCAGACAGGCGACTCTGGGGCCAACGTCCTGACTTTC
CASRQTGDSGANVLTF
>TRBV5-1|.|.|TRBJ1-6
TGCGCCAGCAACTTAAGGTCAGGGGTCTCACCCCTCCACTTT
CASNLRSGVSPLHF
>TRBV24-1|many|.|TRBJ2-3
TGTGCCACCAGTGACACGACTAGTGAGGAGCAGTATTTT
CATSDTTSEEQYF
>TRBV6-5|.|.|TRBJ1-4
TGTGCCAGCATTTCGGGCCTTTATGGGAAAAAACCGTTTTTT
CASISGLYGKKPFF
>TRBV6-2/TRBV6-3|once|.|TRBJ2-1
TGTGCAAGCAGTACCGGGACCTCCTACAATGAGAAGTTCTTC
CASSTGTSYNEKFF
>TRBV7-9|.|.|TRBJ2-6
TGTGCCAGCACTGGGGAAGACTCTGGGGCCAACATCCTGACTTTC
CASTGEDSGANILTF
>TRBV28|few|.|TRBJ1-6
TGTGCCAGCAATGTCTGGGCGCGGGAGAATTCACCCCTCCACTTT
CASNVWARENSPLHF
>TRBV6-6|many|.|TRBJ2-7
TGTGCCAGCAGTTACTCGGGGGGAAACGAGCAGTACTTC
CASSYSGGNEQYF
>TRBV29-1|.|.|TRBJ2-1
TGCAGCGTTGAAGCGACCGATGAGAAGTTCTTC
CSVEATDEKFF
>TRBV7-3|many|TRBD1|TRBJ2-1
TGTGCCAGCAGCTTGACCGGACAGGGGCAAAATGAGCAGTTCTTC
CASSLTGQGQNEQFF